Below are 22 T cell receptor beta chains sequenced from a single sample in a study of T cell responses to AZD1222 COVID-19 vaccine. Here immunoSEQ multiplex PCR was the method, and the copy in TCRdb shows in-frame clones only, minus some. The table has just under 90,000 clones, roughly 88% seen once; the top ten hold around 10%. The sequenced sample was peripheral blood, obtained on day 0 of MenACWY control vaccination. These receptors originate from an adult in good health.

The chain uses TRBV6-5 and TRBJ1-1; tentatively, D is TRBD1 (5 bases). Trimming stripped 2 bases from V and 5 bases from J, with 15 bases between. The CDR3 covers 15 residues. CDR1 MNHEY and CDR2 SVGAGI come from the germline V gene. Here the CDR3 DNA reads TGTGCCAGCAGTTACCCCGGACTGGGGGGGACTGAAGCTTTCTTT. Protein product: CASSYPGLGGTEAFF.

V and J are TRBV21-1 and TRBJ2-1; the D call in the table, TRBD1, was not verified against the DNA. TRBV21-1 is designated a pseudogene. CDR3 length equals 19 residues. The CDR3 here is CASSNSTASKAVSYNEQFF. As DNA, the CDR3 is TGTGCCAGCAGCAACTCCACAGCCTCTAAGGCCGTTTCCTACAATGAGCAGTTCTTC.

The chain combines TRBV5-6 with TRBJ1-5; D remains ambiguous. V dropped 0 bases and J dropped 2 bases, with 6 bases sitting between them. The CDR3 has 14 residues. CDR1 and CDR2 from the germline V gene are SGHDT and YYEEEE. CDR3 coding DNA: TGTGCCAGCAGCTTGGGGTTGGGCAATCAGCCCCAGCATTTT. Protein sequence: CASSLGLGNQPQHF.

The chain has TRBV3-1 (or the pseudogene TRBV3-2) and TRBJ2-7; D is uncertain. This CDR3 has 16 residues. V was pared by 0 bases and J by 4 bases, with 16 bases between. CDR1 and CDR2 (germline): LGHDT, YNNKEL (reference sequence). The CDR3 DNA reads TGTGCCAGCAGCCAAGAATGGTCAGGCGGCCCATACGAGCAGTACTTC. Its protein is CASSQEWSGGPYEQYF.

This clone was seen only a few times. V usage is TRBV7-8 and J usage is TRBJ2-5, with 14 bases identical to TRBD2. This CDR3 is 16 amino acids long. Losses at the gene ends were 3 bases for V and 4 bases for J; bases not matched to a gene: 4. Germline lookup yields CDR1 SGHVS and CDR2 FQNEAQ. The CDR3 DNA reads as TGTGCCAGCAGCTTGACTAGCGGGGGGGGTTTAGAGACCCAGTACTTC. Protein sequence: CASSLTSGGGLETQYF.

The rearrangement joins TRBV28 to TRBJ2-7, with 9 bases matching TRBD2. The CDR3 consists of 14 residues. Looked up from germline, CDR1 is MDHEN and CDR2 is SYDVKM. V lost 8 bases and J lost 2; bases outside the gene matches: 7. DNA of the CDR3: TGTGCCAGCTCAGGACTAGCGCAAGCCTACGAGCAGTACTTC. Translating it yields CASSGLAQAYEQYF.

The chain is built from TRBV3-1 (or the pseudogene TRBV3-2) and TRBJ1-1, with 9 bases lining up with TRBD1. Trimming took 4 bases from V and 4 from J; bases not matched to a gene: 7. Germline V gives CDR1 LGHDT, CDR2 YNNKEL (reference sequence). CDR3 length equals 15 residues. The CDR3, as DNA: TGTGCCAGCAGCCCTGGGACAGGGACGGGCACTGAAGCTTTCTTT. This translates into CASSPGTGTGTEAFF.

V and J are TRBV3-1 (or the pseudogene TRBV3-2) and TRBJ1-1; D remains ambiguous. The germline CDR1 and CDR2 sequences are LGHDT and YNNKEL (reference sequence). The germline V and J ends were trimmed by 0 bases and 1 base, with 12 bases remaining between them. The CDR3 totals 16 residues. CDR3 DNA sequence: TGTGCCAGCAGCCAAGATCTACAGAACCAGAACACTGAAGCTTTCTTT. Translating gives CASSQDLQNQNTEAFF.

The rearrangement links TRBV5-8 to TRBJ1-1; 7 bases are a match to TRBD1. The CDR3 extends over 14 amino acids. Trimming cost V 4 bases and J 4 bases; bases outside gene matches: 7. Germline values: CDR1 SGHTS, CDR2 YDEGEE. The CDR3 loop is CASSPKTGITEAFF. In nucleotides, the CDR3 is TGTGCCAGCAGCCCGAAGACAGGGATCACTGAAGCTTTCTTT.

This clone is a singleton in its sample. The chain joins TRBV6-1 to TRBJ2-2, with TRBD1 matching 7 bases. CDR1 MNHNS and CDR2 SASEGT come from the germline V gene. Germline trimming cut 3 bases from V and 1 base from J; bases unmatched to any gene: 2. The CDR3 runs to 15 residues. This CDR3 is CASSERQGNTGELFF. The CDR3, as DNA: TGTGCCAGCAGTGAGCGACAGGGGAACACCGGGGAGCTGTTTTTT.

This chain connects TRBV30 to TRBJ2-5; D gene unclear. The germline gives CDR1 GTSNPN, CDR2 SVGIG (reference sequence). The CDR3 loop spans 10 amino acids. Trimming left V 4 bases short and J 5 bases short, with 5 bases between. The DNA for the CDR3 is TGTGCCTGGATGGAGGAGACCCAGTACTTC. This translates into CAWMEETQYF.

This chain connects TRBV7-9 to TRBJ1-1; the D is unclear. The CDR3 totals 14 residues. Germline CDR1 and CDR2: SEHNR and FQNEAQ (reference sequence). Deletions cut 5 bases from V and 0 bases from J, with 10 bases between. The CDR3, as DNA: TGTGCCAGCAGCGGGAGTGTGATGAACACTGAAGCTTTCTTT. Its protein product is CASSGSVMNTEAFF.

The V gene is TRBV19, the J gene TRBJ1-1; D not certain. V lost 6 bases and J 4 bases, leaving 12 bases between the germline ends. CDR3 length: 13 amino acids. CDR1 and CDR2 (germline): LNHDA, SQIVND (reference sequence). The CDR3 region is CASSPPGTTEAFF. In DNA, the CDR3 is TGTGCCAGTAGCCCTCCGGGTACCACTGAAGCTTTCTTT. The full variable domain, in which reference TRBV19 and TRBJ1-1 provide the parts outside the CDR3, is DGGITQSPKYLFRKEGQNVTLSCEQNLNHDAMYWYRQDPGQGLRLIYYSQIVNDFQKGDIAEGYSVSREKKESFPLTVTSAQKNPTAFYLCASSPPGTTEAFFGQGTRLTVV.

The chain uses TRBV19 and TRBJ1-4, with D possibly being TRBD1 (6 bases). CDR3 size: 15 residues. V lost 7 bases and J lost 7, with 19 bases in between. The germline gives CDR1 LNHDA, CDR2 SQIVND (reference sequence). DNA of the CDR3: TGTGCCAGTACCCTTTTGGGGGGCGAGGCTGAAAAACTGTTTTTT. Residues: CASTLLGGEAEKLFF.

The V call is TRBV15, the J call TRBJ1-5; 8 bases map to TRBD1. The trim removed 4 bases at V and 7 bases at J, leaving 6 bases unmatched. This CDR3 has 14 amino acids. Germline V CDR1 and CDR2: LNHNV, YYDKDF (reference sequence). This chain's CDR3 is CATSIDRGRQPQHF. DNA of the CDR3: TGTGCCACCAGCATAGACAGGGGCAGGCAGCCCCAGCATTTT.

The CDR3: CAISESVRENYGYTF. CDR3 bases: TGTGCCATCAGTGAGTCAGTCAGGGAGAACTATGGCTACACCTTC. The J gene is TRBJ1-2, the V gene TRBV10-3, with D possibly TRBD1 on 5 matching bases. The V gene lost 0 bases and the J gene lost 2 bases, with 10 bases spanning the gap. Per germline, CDR1 ENHRY and CDR2 SYGVKD. This CDR3 has 15 amino acids.

The chain couples TRBV7-9 to TRBJ1-2; 8 bases are a match to TRBD1. The CDR3 runs to 13 residues. The germline V gene has CDR1 SEHNR and CDR2 FQNEAQ (reference sequence). V lost 6 bases, J lost 6 bases, and 6 bases stayed unmatched. CDR3 in DNA: TGTGCCAGCAGACTCTCGACAGGGGATGGCTACACCTTC. Translated: CASRLSTGDGYTF.

The chain links TRBV28 to TRBJ1-6; D remains ambiguous. V was clipped by 6 bases and J by 8 bases, with 14 bases between them. This CDR3 contains 14 residues. Germline V gene lookup returns CDR1 MDHEN and CDR2 SYDVKM. Here the CDR3 reads CASRAPGEDSPLHF. In DNA, the CDR3 is TGTGCCAGCAGGGCCCCGGGAGAGGATTCACCCCTCCACTTT.

The V gene is TRBV6-1, the J gene TRBJ1-5, with D possibly TRBD1 on 5 matching bases. V dropped 1 base and J dropped 5 bases, with 9 bases sitting between them. Germline V CDR1 and CDR2: MNHNS, SASEGT. There are 14 residues in the CDR3. The CDR3, as DNA: TGTGCCAGCAGTGAAGGCCGGGGGGATCAGCCCCAGCATTTT. Encoded protein: CASSEGRGDQPQHF.

The chain links TRBV12-3 or TRBV12-4 to TRBJ1-1, with D uncertain. Trimming cost V 7 bases and J 5 bases, with 11 bases left between them. This CDR3 spans 12 amino acids. The CDR3 DNA follows: TGTGCCAGCACCCGGTCTGGAACTGAAGCTTTCTTT. It yields the protein CASTRSGTEAFF.

V usage is TRBV30 and J usage is TRBJ1-6; no clear D gene. The CDR3 extends over 14 amino acids. Germline V gives CDR1 GTSNPN, CDR2 SVGIG (reference sequence). V was pared by 0 bases and J by 7 bases, with 10 bases between. CDR3 in amino acids: CAWSVTTGNSPLHF. The CDR3 DNA reads TGTGCCTGGAGTGTCACGACTGGCAATTCACCCCTCCACTTT.

This clone occurred once. The chain links TRBV7-8 to TRBJ1-1; D gene ambiguous. V was clipped by 1 base and J by 4 bases, with 10 bases between them. The germline CDR1 and CDR2 sequences are SGHVS and FQNEAQ. This CDR3 is 14 amino acids long. CDR3 nucleotide sequence: TGTGCCAGCAGCTTAGAGAGGTGGGGCACTGAAGCTTTCTTT. Its protein product is CASSLERWGTEAFF.